The 25 T cell receptor beta chains listed next were all sequenced from one sample in a study of Ad26.COV2.S vaccination and SARS-CoV-2 variants. Treatment specified: about 20 received Ad26.COV2.S at low or high dose, single or two shots; about 5 received placebo; per-sample allocation not given. All samples were drawn on day 63, counting from the first vaccine or placebo injection. This table comes from immunoSEQ multiplex PCR, and its TCRdb copy is limited to in-frame clones, with some not included. The sample records approximately 300,000 clones, roughly 80% being singletons. Sample: peripheral blood, taken in a trial of Ad26.COV2.S vaccine versus placebo. These receptors came from a person aged 18-60 years who received the Ad26.COV2.S COVID-19 vaccine or a placebo.

The rearrangement links TRBV4-1 to TRBJ2-2; the match to TRBD1 covers 8 bases. Germline CDR1 MGHRA, CDR2 YSYEKL. The J segment lost 7 bases and the V segment lost 5 bases, leaving 9 bases of the junction unmatched. There are 15 residues in the CDR3. The CDR3 DNA is TGCGCCAGCAGCGGCACAGGGGGAAGGGGCGGGGAGCTGTTTTTT. Protein: CASSGTGGRGGELFF.

The J gene is TRBJ2-7, the V gene TRBV5-1; no definite D call. With 4 bases removed from V and 6 bases from J, the gap between germline ends came to 11 bases. The CDR3 totals 12 residues. In germline, CDR1 is SGHRS, CDR2 YFSETQ. The CDR3 bases are TGCGCCAGCAGCACCCCCATCTCCGAGCAGTACTTC. Translating it yields CASSTPISEQYF. The complete variable domain, with remaining parts taken from reference TRBV5-1 and TRBJ2-7, reads KAGVTQTPRYLIKTRGQQVTLSCSPISGHRSVSWYQQTPGQGLQFLFEYFSETQRNKGNFPGRFSGRQFSNSRSEMNVSTLELGDSALYLCASSTPISEQYFGPGTRLTVT.

This clone was recorded only once. V and J are TRBV5-4 and TRBJ2-7; 11 nucleotides match TRBD2. Trimming at V came to 4 bases and at J to 0 bases, leaving 12 bases not matched to a gene. Germline CDR1 is SGHNT and CDR2 is YYREEE (reference sequence). The CDR3 is made up of 18 amino acids. The CDR3 sequence: CASSPGNRLAGSSYEQYF. CDR3 nucleotides: TGTGCCAGCAGCCCCGGAAACCGACTAGCGGGGAGCTCCTACGAGCAGTACTTC. The variable domain in full, completed from reference TRBV5-4 and TRBJ2-7, reads ETGVTQSPTHLIKTRGQQVTLRCSSQSGHNTVSWYQQALGQGPQFIFQYYREEENGRGNFPPRFSGLQFPNYSSELNVNALELDDSALYLCASSPGNRLAGSSYEQYFGPGTRLTVT.

J is TRBJ2-7 and V is TRBV18, with 7 positions matching TRBD1. The CDR3 is made up of 14 amino acids. Unmatched junction bases numbered 3, after V lost 2 bases and J lost 2 bases. CDR1 and CDR2 from the germline V gene are KGHSH and LQKENI. Written as DNA, the CDR3 is TGTGCCAGCTCACCAGGGGACAGCCCCTACGAGCAGTACTTC. It yields the protein CASSPGDSPYEQYF.

The rearrangement uses TRBV5-1 and TRBJ2-1, with 7 bases fitting TRBD2. The V gene's germline CDR1 is SGHRS and CDR2 YFSETQ. The CDR3 is 14 residues long. The V gene end was trimmed by 0 bases and the J gene end by 6 bases; junction bases not matched to a gene: 3. DNA of the CDR3: TGCGCCAGCAGCTTGGACGGCGGGGGCAATGAGCAGTTCTTC. This sequence encodes CASSLDGGGNEQFF. Looking up the rest from reference TRBV5-1 and TRBJ2-1 gives the full variable domain: KAGVTQTPRYLIKTRGQQVTLSCSPISGHRSVSWYQQTPGQGLQFLFEYFSETQRNKGNFPGRFSGRQFSNSRSEMNVSTLELGDSALYLCASSLDGGGNEQFFGPGTRLTVL.

The chain links TRBV5-1 to TRBJ1-4; TRBD1 aligns across 10 bases. Trimming took 4 bases from V and 8 from J; bases not matched to a gene: 5. The germline V gene has CDR1 SGHRS and CDR2 YFSETQ. The CDR3 runs to 14 residues. The CDR3 loop reads CASSIGQGDEKLFF. In DNA, the CDR3 is TGCGCCAGCAGCATTGGACAGGGGGACGAAAAACTGTTTTTT.

This clone has only a few counts. The chain combines TRBV14 with TRBJ2-3; 12 positions match TRBD2. Germline V gene lookup returns CDR1 SGHDN and CDR2 FVKESK. The CDR3 loop spans 17 amino acids. The V gene end was trimmed by 3 bases and the J gene end by 1 base; junction bases not matched to a gene: 5. CDR3 loop: CASSHYRTSGGTDTQYF. The DNA for the CDR3 is TGTGCCAGCAGCCATTACAGGACTAGCGGGGGCACAGATACGCAGTATTTT. Based on the CDR3 plus reference TRBV14 and TRBJ2-3, the full variable domain is EAGVTQFPSHSVIEKGQTVTLRCDPISGHDNLYWYRRVMGKEIKFLLHFVKESKQDESGMPNNRFLAERTGGTYSTLKVQPAELEDSGVYFCASSHYRTSGGTDTQYFGPGTRLTVL.

About this clone: The same CDR3 can be traced to other DNA sequences in this sample. The rearrangement links TRBV25-1 to TRBJ2-7; weak D call: TRBD2 (6 bases). The CDR3 covers 14 residues. Trimming took 1 base from V and 0 from J, leaving 7 bases between them. Germline CDR1 reads MGHDK; CDR2 reads SYGVNS. CDR3 residues: CASSESGLSYEQYF. The CDR3 nucleotides read TGTGCCAGCAGTGAATCGGGACTCTCCTACGAGCAGTACTTC.

The rearrangement joins TRBV6-6 to TRBJ2-6, with no clear D. CDR1 is MNHNY and CDR2 is SVGAGI in the germline V gene (reference sequence). The CDR3 runs 15 residues. V gave up 0 bases and J gave up 0 bases, with 3 bases separating them. CDR3 nucleotide sequence: TGTGCCAGCAGTTACTCGAACTCTGGGGCCAACGTCCTGACTTTC. It yields the protein CASSYSNSGANVLTF.

The rearrangement links TRBV3-1 (or the pseudogene TRBV3-2) to TRBJ2-4; tentatively, D is TRBD1 (5 bases). CDR3 length: 16 residues. Germline-derived CDR1 and CDR2 are LGHDT and YNNKEL (reference sequence). V was pared by 1 base and J by 0 bases, with 10 bases between. The CDR3 loop is CASSQGQDIAKNIQYF. CDR3 bases: TGTGCCAGCAGCCAAGGGCAGGACATAGCCAAAAACATTCAGTACTTC.

This clone was counted once. The chain combines TRBV2 with TRBJ2-5; TRBD1 matches at 9 bases. Germline assignment: CDR1 SNHLY and CDR2 FYNNEI. The CDR3 spans 16 residues. J gave up 0 bases and V 8 bases, and 10 bases lay outside the gene matches. The CDR3 DNA reads TGTGCCAGCTCGGGACAGGGTCATTTGTACCAAGAGACCCAGTACTTC. It encodes CASSGQGHLYQETQYF. Full variable domain (outside the CDR3, taken from reference TRBV2 and TRBJ2-5): EPEVTQTPSHQVTQMGQEVILRCVPISNHLYFYWYRQILGQKVEFLVSFYNNEISEKSEIFDDQFSVERPDGSNFTLKIRSTKLEDSAMYFCASSGQGHLYQETQYFGPGTRLLVL.

This chain joins TRBV19 and TRBJ2-7; weak D call: TRBD1 (6 bases). This CDR3 is 13 amino acids long. Germline V lookup: CDR1 LNHDA, CDR2 SQIVND (reference sequence). Trimming shortened V by 10 bases and J by 3 bases, and 16 bases separated the two germline ends. Here the CDR3 DNA reads TGTGCCATCTCCAAGGGGGTAGGCTACGAGCAGTACTTC. Its translation is CAISKGVGYEQYF.

V is TRBV24-1 and J is TRBJ2-3; the match to TRBD1 covers 7 bases. V was pared by 4 bases and J by 0 bases, with 12 bases of the junction left unmatched. In germline, CDR1 is KGHDR, CDR2 SFDVKD. The CDR3 is made up of 18 amino acids. The CDR3 here is CATSDTGTARSSTDTQYF. The CDR3 DNA follows: TGTGCCACCAGTGACACCGGGACAGCTCGATCTAGCACAGATACGCAGTATTTT.

This chain joins TRBV7-2 and TRBJ2-5; 8 bases match TRBD2. CDR3 length: 14 residues. Germline values: CDR1 SGHTA, CDR2 FQGNSA. Unmatched junction bases numbered 6, after V lost 5 bases and J lost 4 bases. In nucleotides, the CDR3 is TGTGCCAGCAGCCGCTACGGGGGGGGAGAGACCCAGTACTTC. Translated: CASSRYGGGETQYF.

This clone appeared a single time. The chain uses TRBV10-1 and TRBJ2-7; D call uncertain. In germline, CDR1 is WNHNN, CDR2 SYGVQD (reference sequence). This CDR3 comprises 14 residues. Trimming shortened V by 4 bases and J by 0 bases, and 10 bases separated the two germline ends. The DNA for the CDR3 is TGCGCCAGCAGTGGATTGGAGACCTCCTACGAGCAGTACTTC. Protein sequence: CASSGLETSYEQYF.

This clone was observed many times. The V and J genes are TRBV7-9 and TRBJ1-1; maybe TRBD1 (6 bases). The CDR3 consists of 14 residues. V lost 9 bases and J 2 bases, leaving 16 bases between the germline ends. The germline V gene encodes CDR1 SEHNR and CDR2 FQNEAQ (reference sequence). CDR3: CASHTGYLNTEAFF. The DNA of the CDR3 is TGTGCCAGTCATACAGGGTATTTAAACACTGAAGCTTTCTTT.

The V and J genes are TRBV12-3 or TRBV12-4 and TRBJ1-2; D unresolved. This CDR3 contains 12 residues. V was cut by 7 bases and J by 8 bases, with 14 bases left in between. The CDR3 DNA reads as TGTGCCAGCAAGGGTAATCAAGGCGGCTACACCTTC. Protein: CASKGNQGGYTF.

The V and J genes are TRBV2 and TRBJ1-3, with a possible D match to TRBD1 (6 bases). Germline V gene lookup returns CDR1 SNHLY and CDR2 FYNNEI. Trimming removed 3 bases from V and 0 bases from J, with 30 bases in between. The CDR3 is 22 residues long. CDR3 coding DNA: TGTGCCAGCAGTGATACCCCTGGGAGGTCGCCTAGGGGGTATGACTCTGGAAACACCATATATTTT. It yields the protein CASSDTPGRSPRGYDSGNTIYF.

V usage is TRBV28 and J usage is TRBJ2-7, with a tentative D call TRBD2 (5 bases). Germline CDR1 is MDHEN and CDR2 is SYDVKM. Deletions cut 6 bases from V and 3 bases from J, with 15 bases between. The CDR3 totals 14 residues. CDR3 nucleotides: TGTGCCAGCAGGAGGAGGCCCTTCAACTACGAGCAGTACTTC. It yields the protein CASRRRPFNYEQYF.

This rearrangement joins TRBV6-5 to TRBJ2-1; tentatively, D is TRBD1 or TRBD2 (5 bases each). The CDR3 covers 16 residues. Trimming left V 4 bases short and J 4 bases short, with 17 bases between. Germline CDR1 and CDR2: MNHEY and SVGAGI. In DNA form, the CDR3 reads TGTGCCAGCAGTTTAAAGGGGCTAGCAGATTACAATGAGCAGTTCTTC. Its translation is CASSLKGLADYNEQFF.

The rearrangement uses TRBV2 and TRBJ2-1; 9 nucleotides align to TRBD1. CDR1 and CDR2 from the germline V gene are SNHLY and FYNNEI. Germline trimming cut 4 bases from V and 6 bases from J; bases unmatched to any gene: 4. The CDR3 has 14 amino acids. The CDR3 sequence is CASSVGQGRNEQFF. Here the CDR3 DNA reads TGTGCCAGCAGTGTGGGACAGGGTCGCAATGAGCAGTTCTTC.

This chain connects TRBV7-9 to TRBJ1-1; weak D call: TRBD1 (5 bases). From germline, CDR1 is SEHNR and CDR2 FQNEAQ (reference sequence). V lost 5 bases, J lost 6 bases, and 10 bases lay in between. This CDR3 has 12 amino acids. The CDR3 loop is CASSLGLAEAFF. For the CDR3, the DNA is TGTGCCAGCAGCCTGGGACTTGCTGAAGCTTTCTTT.

The rearrangement joins TRBV6-2 or TRBV6-3 to TRBJ1-2, with D hard to call. The CDR3 is 14 amino acids. Deletions cut 4 bases from V and 3 bases from J, with 12 bases between. The germline V gene has CDR1 MNHEY and CDR2 SVGEGT. CDR3: CASSSSRGDYGYTF. CDR3 bases: TGTGCCAGCAGTTCCTCGCGGGGAGACTATGGCTACACCTTC.

The genes are TRBV24-1 and TRBJ2-2; weak D call: TRBD1 (5 bases). This CDR3 has 11 amino acids. The V gene's germline CDR1 is KGHDR and CDR2 SFDVKD. Trimming cost V 5 bases and J 14 bases, with 11 bases left between them. Written as DNA, the CDR3 is TGTGCCACCAGTGCAGGCAGGGTACTGTTTTTT. As protein: CATSAGRVLFF.

The rearrangement links TRBV5-1 to TRBJ1-3; TRBD1 might be the D (5 bases). The CDR3 extends over 15 amino acids. In germline, CDR1 is SGHRS, CDR2 YFSETQ. V lost 4 bases and J 1 base, leaving 12 bases between the germline ends. Here the CDR3 reads CASSEGAQSGNTIYF. CDR3 DNA sequence: TGCGCCAGCAGCGAAGGGGCACAGTCTGGAAACACCATATATTTT.